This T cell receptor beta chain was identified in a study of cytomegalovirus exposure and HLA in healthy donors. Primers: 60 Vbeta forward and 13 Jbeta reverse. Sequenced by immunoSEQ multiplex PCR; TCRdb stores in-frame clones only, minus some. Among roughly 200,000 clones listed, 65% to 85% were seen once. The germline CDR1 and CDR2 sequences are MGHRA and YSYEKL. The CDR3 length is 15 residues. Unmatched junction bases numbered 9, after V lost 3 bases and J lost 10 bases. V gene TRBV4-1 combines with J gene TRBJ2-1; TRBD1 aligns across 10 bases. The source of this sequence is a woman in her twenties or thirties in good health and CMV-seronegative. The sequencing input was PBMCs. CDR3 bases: TGCGCCAGCAGCCAGCGGACAGGGGGATTGGACGAGCAGTTCTTC. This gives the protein CASSQRTGGLDEQFF.